Following are 7 T cell receptor beta chains from one sample sequenced in a study of shared clonotypes between healthy human individuals. The table came from immunoSEQ multiplex PCR; TCRdb's copy has only in-frame clones and leaves some out. Among about 2.1 million clones listed, approximately 94% were seen once. Naive CD8 cells, CD45RO-negative and positively selected for CCR7, excluded terminally differentiated effector memory CD45RA+ cells. Sequencing was carried out using naive CD8+ T cells from PBMCs. Receptors originate from a man aged 18 to 35 in good health. Some clones in this sample may be carry-over from other donors' samples.

The CDR3 sequence is CASSLKGGRDRIHPYEQYF. Written as DNA, the CDR3 is TGTGCCAGCAGCTTGAAGGGAGGCCGGGACCGGATTCACCCCTACGAGCAGTACTTC. This chain joins TRBV7-9 and TRBJ2-7; weak D call: TRBD2 (6 bases). The V and J ends lost 3 bases and 2 bases respectively, with 26 bases between them. Germline V gene sequence: CDR1 SEHNR, CDR2 FQNEAQ (reference sequence). The CDR3 is made up of 19 amino acids.

This rearrangement joins TRBV27 to TRBJ1-4, with D tentatively TRBD1 (6 bases). Trimming pared 6 bases from V and 4 bases from J, leaving 9 bases between. Germline assignment: CDR1 MNHEY and CDR2 SMNVEV (reference sequence). The CDR3 runs to 13 residues. The CDR3 nucleotides are TGTGCCAGCAGATCAGGGGATAATGAAAAACTGTTTTTT. Protein: CASRSGDNEKLFF.

The CDR3 DNA follows: TGTGCCAGCAGTTACCACCGTTTGGATACGCAGTATTTT. Protein: CASSYHRLDTQYF. The V and J genes are TRBV6-5 and TRBJ2-3; D call uncertain. The germline CDR1 and CDR2 sequences are MNHEY and SVGAGI. This CDR3 is 13 amino acids long. V lost 2 bases and J 6 bases, leaving 9 bases between the germline ends.

This chain connects TRBV28 to TRBJ1-4; 7 nucleotides align to TRBD1. J gave up 8 bases and V 3 bases, and 6 bases lay outside the gene matches. Germline CDR1 and CDR2: MDHEN and SYDVKM. This CDR3 spans 14 amino acids. CDR3 coding DNA: TGTGCCAGCAGTTTCTACAGGGGAGGAGAAAAACTGTTTTTT. It codes for CASSFYRGGEKLFF.

The chain recombines TRBV21-1 with TRBJ2-7; the D call TRBD1 from the table was never checked on the DNA. TRBV21-1 is noted as a pseudogene. This CDR3 is built from 16 residues. This CDR3 reads CASSKIFPGEKHEQYF. The DNA of the CDR3 is TGTGCCAGCAGCAAAATCTTTCCAGGGGAGAAGCACGAGCAGTACTTC.

CDR3 loop: CSVERAGSHPYEQYF. As DNA, the CDR3 is TGCAGCGTTGAGAGGGCGGGATCCCACCCTTACGAGCAGTACTTC. The gene calls are TRBV29-1 and TRBJ2-5; tentatively, D is TRBD2 (6 bases). The DNA end favors TRBJ2-7, so the J call may be wrong. The CDR3 runs 15 residues. The germline gives CDR1 SQVTM, CDR2 ANQGSEA.

The chain couples TRBV7-8 to TRBJ1-1; D is uncertain. The CDR3 has 14 residues. Trimming left V 4 bases short and J 4 bases short, with 13 bases between. Germline CDR1 is SGHVS and CDR2 is FQNEAQ. The CDR3 DNA reads as TGTGCCAGCAGCTCCGGAGTTTTGGGCACTGAAGCTTTCTTT. Encoded protein: CASSSGVLGTEAFF.